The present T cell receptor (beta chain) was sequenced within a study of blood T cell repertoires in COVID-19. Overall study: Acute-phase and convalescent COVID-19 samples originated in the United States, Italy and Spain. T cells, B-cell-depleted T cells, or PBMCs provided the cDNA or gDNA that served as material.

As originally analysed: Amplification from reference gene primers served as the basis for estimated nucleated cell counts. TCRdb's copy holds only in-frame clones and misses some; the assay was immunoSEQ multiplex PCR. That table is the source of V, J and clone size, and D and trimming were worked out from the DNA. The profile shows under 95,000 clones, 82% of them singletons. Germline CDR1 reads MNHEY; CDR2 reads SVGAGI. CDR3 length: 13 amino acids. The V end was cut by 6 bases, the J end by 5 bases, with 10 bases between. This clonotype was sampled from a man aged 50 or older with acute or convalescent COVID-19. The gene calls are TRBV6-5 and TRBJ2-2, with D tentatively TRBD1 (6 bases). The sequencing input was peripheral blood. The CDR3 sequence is CASRRTGTGELFF. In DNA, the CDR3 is TGTGCCAGCAGGCGAACAGGGACCGGGGAGCTGTTTTTT.